The sequence of this T cell receptor beta chain was determined in a study of blood T cell repertoires in COVID-19. Study details: The origin of the acute and convalescent COVID-19 samples was the United States, Italy and Spain. T cells, B-cell-depleted T cells, or PBMCs provided the cDNA or gDNA that served as material.

Grouping used clinical history reported by participants in a survey and questionnaire. Libraries were prepared by immunoSEQ multiplex PCR; TCRdb keeps only in-frame clonotypes and omits some of them. The sample has some 320,000 clones, roughly 85% seen once. The sequence was obtained from a woman in her 30s who had been exposed to COVID-19. Input material: PBMCs or T cells enriched from blood (not recorded which).

CDR3 DNA: TGTGCCAGCAGCTTAGAAGCAGGGACTAATGAAAAACTGTTTTTT. Protein: CASSLEAGTNEKLFF. The V call is TRBV7-9, the J call TRBJ1-4; D might be TRBD1 (5 bases). This CDR3 is 15 amino acids long. Trimming stripped 1 base from V and 2 bases from J, with 8 bases between. Germline CDR1 is SEHNR and CDR2 is FQNEAQ (reference sequence). The full variable domain, rest sourced from reference TRBV7-9 and TRBJ1-4, is DTGVSQNPRHKITKRGQNVTFRCDPISEHNRLYWYRQTLGQGPEFLTYFQNEAQLEKSRLLSDRFSAERPKGSFSTLEIQRTEQGDSAMYLCASSLEAGTNEKLFFGSGTQLSVL.